The TCR beta chain described here comes from a study of blood T cell repertoires in COVID-19. This CDR3 is 13 amino acids long. The ends were cut back, 1 base at V and 2 bases at J, with 5 bases in the middle. Germline V CDR1 and CDR2: MGHRA, YSYEKL. Here immunoSEQ multiplex PCR was the method, and the copy in TCRdb shows in-frame clones only, minus some. Of 180,000 or so clones listed, around 86% are singletons. The V and J genes are TRBV4-1 and TRBJ1-1; the D is unclear. The sample was peripheral blood. The clonotype comes from a man between 60 and 75 years old with acute or convalescent COVID-19. Here the CDR3 reads CASSQAPNTEAFF. The CDR3 nucleotides read TGCGCCAGCAGCCAAGCCCCTAACACTGAAGCTTTCTTT.